Described below is a single T cell receptor beta chain sequence and its context. Its antigen remains unidentified. Some clones are missing from TCRdb's copy, which holds only in-frame ones; the method was immunoSEQ multiplex PCR. Among approximately 270,000 clones, around 90% were seen once, and the ten largest hold about 0.36%. The data were taken from a study of cytomegalovirus exposure and HLA in healthy donors. Study conclusions and caveats: Altogether, 164 TCR beta chains were recorded as cytomegalovirus-associated. A subsequent analysis found that TCR clusters from the first cohort also tended to co-occur in the 120 or so validation repertoires, with about 95% of cluster scores above 0. A classifier reportedly called cytomegalovirus status with high sensitivity and specificity.

This clonotype originated in a woman aged 18-30 years in good health and CMV-seronegative. Sample: PBMCs.

CDR3: CASKEGTVLYSNQPQHF. The CDR3 DNA is TGTGCCAGCAAAGAGGGGACAGTGCTATATAGCAATCAGCCCCAGCATTTT. The gene calls are TRBV2 and TRBJ1-5; 7 bases match TRBD1. Germline trimming cut 7 bases from V and 0 bases from J; bases unmatched to any gene: 12. This CDR3 has 17 residues. CDR1 and CDR2 (germline): SNHLY, FYNNEI.